One and the same sample provided the 9 T cell receptor beta chains below, sequenced in a study of patients and donors after allogeneic stem cell transplantation (dated by TCRdb to 2019 to 2021). The protocol used for the library was RT-PCR. The run used a NextSeq 550. The public reads were run again by TCRdb, first through fastp at Q25 and then through MiXCR, and only productive beta chains were kept. Each CDR3 protein appears once, grouped with its most common genes and DNA. For this sample the table gives about 960,000 distinct CDR3 sequences, of which more than 15% were detected only once. 6% of the sample lies in the top ten. The sample was blood, either unsorted or a sorted T cell fraction (not recorded which). These receptors were collected from a human donor who was either an allogeneic HSCT recipient or a stem cell or donor lymphocyte infusion donor (not recorded which). It is not recorded whose cells these are; they may come from a transplant donor.

This clonotype was detected ten times or more. Here the CDR3 DNA reads TGCAGCGTTGATGAGGGGATCCTCTATGGCTACACCTTC. Translation: CSVDEGILYGYTF. This chain connects TRBV29-1 to TRBJ1-2, with D possibly being TRBD1 (5 bases). Germline V CDR1 and CDR2: SQVTM, ANQGSEA. Trimming left V 3 bases short and J 4 bases short, with 12 bases between. The CDR3 consists of 13 residues. The full variable domain, with the rest looked up from reference TRBV29-1 and TRBJ1-2, is SAVISQKPSRDICQRGTSLTIQCQVDSQVTMMFWYRQQPGQSLTLIATANQGSEATYESGFVIDKFPISRPNLTFSTLTVSNMSPEDSSIYLCSVDEGILYGYTFGSGTRLTVV.

This sequence joins TRBV3-1 and TRBJ2-7; TRBD1 is a possible D gene (6 bases). Germline V gene sequence: CDR1 LGHDT, CDR2 YNNKEL (reference sequence). V shed 0 bases and J shed 5 bases, with 17 bases lying between them. The CDR3 is made up of 16 amino acids. The CDR3 loop is CASSQEPGHPLHEQYF. CDR3 DNA sequence: TGTGCCAGCAGCCAAGAGCCGGGACACCCCCTCCACGAGCAGTACTTC.

The chain couples TRBV9 to TRBJ1-3; the D gene is possibly TRBD1 (6 bases). From germline, CDR1 is SGDLS and CDR2 YYNGEE. V dropped 3 bases and J dropped 1 base, with 14 bases sitting between them. This CDR3 region has 16 residues. The CDR3, as DNA: TGTGCCAGCAGCGCGAATTCACAGGGATCTGGAAACACCATATATTTT. This translates into CASSANSQGSGNTIYF. The full variable domain, its missing parts supplied by reference TRBV9 and TRBJ1-3, is DSGVTQTPKHLITATGQRVTLRCSPRSGDLSVYWYQQSLDQGLQFLIQYYNGEERAKGNILERFSAQQFPDLHSELNLSSLELGDSALYFCASSANSQGSGNTIYFGEGSWLTVV.

This clonotype was seen a handful of times. The chain employs TRBV11-2 and TRBJ2-7; D is possibly TRBD1 (6 bases). CDR1 SGHAT and CDR2 FQNNGV come from the germline V gene. The length of the CDR3 is 18 residues. Trimming pared 5 bases from V and 0 bases from J, leaving 23 bases between. The CDR3 nucleotides read TGTGCCAGCAGCATACGAGGGGCCAGAGGGGGTAGCTCCTACGAGCAGTACTTC. Translated, it gives CASSIRGARGGSSYEQYF.

The CDR3 region has the DNA TGTGCCAGCAGTCGGCAACCCGGCGGGGGGACGCGAACCGGGGAGCTGTTTTTT. This gives the protein CASSRQPGGGTRTGELFF. This chain uses TRBV6-1 with TRBJ2-2; 8 bases line up with TRBD2. This CDR3 is 18 amino acids long. Per the germline V gene, CDR1 is MNHNS and CDR2 is SASEGT. With 5 bases clipped from V and 5 bases from J, the junction kept 16 bases outside the gene matches.

The V and J genes are TRBV13 and TRBJ2-1, with D possibly TRBD1 on 6 matching bases. Germline V gene lookup returns CDR1 PRHDT and CDR2 FYEKMQ (reference sequence). V dropped 2 bases and J dropped 3 bases, with 14 bases sitting between them. This CDR3 is built from 16 residues. CDR3 DNA: TGTGCCAGCAGCTTAAACCGAGGGGGAGACTACAATGAGCAGTTCTTC. Translated: CASSLNRGGDYNEQFF. The whole variable domain, filled in from reference TRBV13 and TRBJ2-1, reads AAGVIQSPRHLIKEKRETATLKCYPIPRHDTVYWYQQGPGQDPQFLISFYEKMQSDKGSIPDRFSAQQFSDYHSELNMSSLELGDSALYFCASSLNRGGDYNEQFFGPGTRLTVL.

This chain's CDR3 is CASSRLVGQGNGEQYF. CDR3 in DNA: TGTGCCAGCAGCCGACTAGTGGGACAGGGGAACGGCGAGCAGTACTTC. This chain links TRBV3-1 with TRBJ2-7; 10 bases match TRBD1. Germline V gene sequence: CDR1 LGHDT, CDR2 YNNKEL (reference sequence). V shed 4 bases and J 6 bases; nucleotides not matched to a gene: 12. This CDR3 is built from 16 residues.

J is TRBJ1-6 and V is TRBV6-1, with 7 bases aligning to TRBD1. V lost 6 bases, J lost 2 bases, and 7 bases stayed unmatched. This CDR3 has 16 residues. The germline CDR1 and CDR2 sequences are MNHNS and SASEGT. CDR3 bases: TGTGCCAGCAGCGCACAGGGGTGGGCCTATAATTCACCCCTCCACTTT. As protein: CASSAQGWAYNSPLHF.

In its sample, this clonotype was seen once. The chain has TRBV5-6 and TRBJ2-7, with D hard to call. The CDR3 extends over 14 amino acids. Trimming left V 0 bases short and J 5 bases short, with 12 bases between. The germline CDR1 and CDR2 sequences are SGHDT and YYEEEE. The CDR3 DNA reads TGTGCCAGCAGCTTGGGGATAGGGCTAAACGAGCAGTACTTC. It specifies CASSLGIGLNEQYF.